This T cell receptor (delta chain) was captured by sequencing in a study of γδ T cells in repeated Plasmodium falciparum infection (dated by TCRdb to 2020 to 2022). For the wider study: Malian children exposed to intense seasonal malaria transmission were enrolled in the natural-infection arm and compared with Australian children matched for age and gender. Samples from controlled-infection subjects were taken at baseline, right before selected infections, and 21 days after each infection. Four controlled human malaria infections were administered to five malaria-naive U.S. adults over about 600 days by bites from P. falciparum NF54-infected Anopheles stephensi mosquitoes. The study looked at how repeated Plasmodium falciparum infection shapes the human gammadelta T cell repertoire, using both natural infection in Mali and controlled human malaria infection. Malian gammadelta TCR repertoires were analysed cross-sectionally in periods with no transmission and longitudinally across episodes of acute febrile malaria. Paper-wide results and their limitations: In Vdelta2-negative, largely Vdelta1+, gammadelta TCR repertoires, repeated controlled infections appeared to drive waves of new clonotype selection. Because the controlled-infection cohort was small, analysis of inter-individual variability in gammadelta T cell responses was limited. A highly stable polyclonal repertoire over time and infection, with many inter-individual overlapping TCRgamma sequences, was shown by Vgamma9/Vdelta2+ TCR repertoires. Compared with the repertoires of Australian children, the Vdelta2-negative gammadelta TCR repertoires of Malian children appeared more clonally expanded, less diverse and less shared. The Malian cohort was drawn from a small rural village made up mostly of one ethnic group, which limits generalizability.

For bulk TCR repertoire analysis, Vgamma9/Vdelta2+ and Vdelta2-negative gammadelta T cell populations were isolated by flow sorting from peripheral blood mononuclear cells. The method was multiplex PCR. The sequencer listed for this sample is Illumina MiSeq. Both TCR gamma (TRG) and TCR delta (TRD) chains were sequenced from each sorted gammadelta T cell sample. The published analysis was carried out like this. Repertoire analyses included clonotype tree plots, accumulated frequency of the top 20 clonotypes, diversity index (DI) and D75 metrics. TCRdb reprocessed the public reads with the caller CATT; rows with the same DNA were merged afterwards. For this entry, the V and J calls and clone size follow TCRdb and not the study's own pipeline. Present in this sample are roughly 86,000 delta-chain clones, 1.4% of which were seen just once. Of the sample, around 8.1% falls within the top ten clones. Inclusive of the bounding cysteine and phenylalanine, the CDR3 is 18 residues long. CDR3 DNA only is kept here, 54 bases in frame from base 1. The germline V gene gives CDR1 as GEAIGNYY and CDR2 as EKD.

In its sample, this clone was seen a few times. No cognate antigen has been identified for it. This may arise from a read error, as a much more abundant clone is one base away. This sequence originates from a pool of human donors (malaria-infected and uninfected, not separated). Sequenced material: gamma-delta T cells from blood. V gene TRDV2 was called; the J gene was not; the table assigns TRDD3, which was not confirmed against the DNA. The CDR3 region has the sequence CACDARTSGGPLTDKPIF. The bases are TGTGCCTGTGACGCTCGGACCTCTGGGGGACCCCTAACCGATAAACCCATCTTT.